This record covers a single T cell receptor beta chain. The antigen is undetermined. Sequenced by immunoSEQ multiplex PCR; TCRdb stores in-frame clones only, minus some. The table shows 55,000 to 75,000 clones, with just over 85% occurring only once. CDR3 length: 12 amino acids. V lost 5 bases, J lost 4 bases, and 6 bases lay in between. Germline CDR1 SGHNT, CDR2 YENEEA. This sample stems from a study of OX40 agonist ivuxolimab in advanced cancers. About the research overall: Patients took ivuxolimab, an agonistic anti-OX40 (CD134) antibody. Of the patients, three showed partial responses, one with hepatocellular carcinoma and two with cutaneous melanoma. Study conclusions and caveats: Normalized T-cell clonal expansion was also low in a subset of nonresponders. Compared with CD4+, CD8+ T cells on average had more expanded clones.

This sequence was found in an adult with an advanced solid tumor such as melanoma, head and neck, liver or kidney cancer. The sample was CD4+ or CD8+ T cells sorted from blood, taken in a trial of the OX40 agonist ivuxolimab. J is TRBJ2-1 and V is TRBV11-3; D remains unclear. CDR3 loop: CASSKGYNEQFF. The CDR3 nucleotides are TGTGCCAGCAGCAAAGGGTACAATGAGCAGTTCTTC.